This T cell receptor beta chain was obtained from a study of kidney transplant recipient with SARS-CoV-2 infection. TCRdb recomputed calls from the reads with MiXCR, one row per CDR3 protein. The sample contains 200,000 to 300,000 distinct CDR3 sequences, around 28% of which appear only once. At least ten counts were recorded for this clonotype. The origin of this receptor is a male patient aged 25-45 years who had COVID-19 and was a kidney transplant recipient. Some T cells could come from the graft donor. Sequenced material: a blood sample, taken at baseline and on day 111 from a kidney transplant recipient.

The CDR3 DNA reads as TGTGCCAGCAGTATCGATTCCACAGCAGGAAAGACCTATGGCTACACCTTC. Its protein is CASSIDSTAGKTYGYTF. The chain links TRBV12-3 or TRBV12-4 to TRBJ1-2; D not certain. V lost 5 bases, J lost 4 bases, and 23 bases lay in between. CDR3 size: 17 residues.